Below are 31 T cell receptor beta chains sequenced from a single sample in a study of cytomegalovirus exposure and HLA in healthy donors. PCR involved 60 Vbeta and 13 Jbeta primers. The data were produced by immunoSEQ multiplex PCR, yet TCRdb's version contains in-frame clones alone and is incomplete. The sample has some 130,000 clones; 70% to 85% are singletons. The specimen was PBMCs. Every receptor here comes from a male donor in good health and CMV-seropositive.

The chain recombines TRBV5-1 with TRBJ1-4; D unresolved. With 2 bases removed from V and 8 bases from J, the gap between germline ends came to 13 bases. This CDR3 comprises 14 residues. CDR1 and CDR2 (germline): SGHRS, YFSETQ. The CDR3 DNA follows: TGCGCCAGCAGCTTCTACAACGGCGGGGAAAAACTGTTTTTT. The encoded protein is CASSFYNGGEKLFF.

This sequence joins TRBV5-1 and TRBJ2-1; D call uncertain. Germline loops: CDR1 SGHRS, CDR2 YFSETQ. Between the trimmed V and J ends, which lost 0 bases and 4 bases, there was a span of 5 bases. The CDR3 is 13 residues long. The CDR3 region is CASSLGLYNEQFF. The CDR3 DNA reads TGCGCCAGCAGCTTGGGACTGTACAATGAGCAGTTCTTC.

This chain uses TRBV7-8 with TRBJ1-4; D unclear. Trimming took off 1 base at V and 8 bases at J, with 8 bases between the two ends. Germline V gene lookup returns CDR1 SGHVS and CDR2 FQNEAQ. CDR3 length equals 13 residues. As DNA, the CDR3 is TGTGCCAGCAGCTTAGGAGCGGCCGAAAAACTGTTTTTT. This encodes CASSLGAAEKLFF. Filled out from reference TRBV7-8 and TRBJ1-4, the complete variable domain reads GAGVSQSPRYKVAKRGQDVALRCDPISGHVSLFWYQQALGQGPEFLTYFQNEAQLDKSGLPSDRFFAERPEGSVSTLKIQRTQQEDSAVYLCASSLGAAEKLFFGSGTQLSVL.

This chain joins TRBV25-1 and TRBJ1-1; no firm D call. Trimming cost V 2 bases and J 0 bases, with 7 bases left between them. Germline-derived CDR1 and CDR2 are MGHDK and SYGVNS. The CDR3 is 14 amino acids. The DNA for the CDR3 is TGTGCCAGCAGTGAAAGCTTCGTGAACACTGAAGCTTTCTTT. It specifies CASSESFVNTEAFF. Combining the CDR3 with reference TRBV25-1 and TRBJ1-1 gives the whole variable domain EADIYQTPRYLVIGTGKKITLECSQTMGHDKMYWYQQDPGMELHLIHYSYGVNSTEKGDLSSESTVSRIRTEHFPLTLESARPSHTSQYLCASSESFVNTEAFFGQGTRLTVV.

This CDR3 reads CASRSNQDRGRTYGYTF. The CDR3 DNA follows: TGTGCCAGCAGGAGCAACCAGGACAGGGGGCGGACCTATGGCTACACCTTC. J is TRBJ1-2 and V is TRBV28, with TRBD1 matching 11 bases. This CDR3 is 17 amino acids long. V lost 6 bases to trimming and J lost 4 bases; unmatched junction nucleotides: 13. Germline V gene sequence: CDR1 MDHEN, CDR2 SYDVKM.

The CDR3 coding sequence is TGTGCCACAGGGTTCAAGCCCTACGAGCAGTACTTC. It specifies CATGFKPYEQYF. V is TRBV6-5 and J is TRBJ2-7, with a tentative D call TRBD1 (5 bases). The CDR3 is 12 residues long. V lost 10 bases and J lost 2, with 12 bases in between. Germline V lookup: CDR1 MNHEY, CDR2 SVGAGI.

The chain couples TRBV5-4 to TRBJ2-1; 12 positions agree with TRBD2. This CDR3 is built from 17 residues. V lost 4 bases and J lost 9; bases outside the gene matches: 14. Looked up from germline, CDR1 is SGHNT and CDR2 is YYREEE (reference sequence). DNA of the CDR3: TGTGCCAGCAGCCCTCCGGGGGCTAGCGGGGGGGCGGGTGAGCAGTTCTTC. Encoded protein: CASSPPGASGGAGEQFF.

The rearrangement joins TRBV29-1 to TRBJ1-1, with D tentatively TRBD1 (6 bases). The CDR3 length is 18 residues. Germline V gene data show CDR1 as SQVTM and CDR2 as ANQGSEA. V was pared by 0 bases and J by 3 bases, with 23 bases between. CDR3 amino acids: CSVEEGGAGGFRDTEAFF. In DNA form, the CDR3 reads TGCAGCGTTGAAGAAGGGGGGGCTGGGGGCTTTAGGGACACTGAAGCTTTCTTT.

This clone was counted between two and nine times. The chain carries TRBV28 and TRBJ1-6; unclear D gene. Germline V gene data show CDR1 as MDHEN and CDR2 as SYDVKM. The CDR3 covers 14 residues. V was shortened by 6 bases and J by 10 bases, with 16 bases between the two germline ends. CDR3 residues: CASSPAGSRSPLHF. CDR3 nucleotide sequence: TGTGCCAGCAGCCCGGCGGGGTCCAGATCACCCCTCCACTTT. Supplemented by reference TRBV28 and TRBJ1-6, the full variable domain reads DVKVTQSSRYLVKRTGEKVFLECVQDMDHENMFWYRQDPGLGLRLIYFSYDVKMKEKGDIPEGYSVSREKKERFSLILESASTNQTSMYLCASSPAGSRSPLHFGNGTRLTVT.

The genes are TRBV9 and TRBJ1-4, with 10 positions matching TRBD1. Germline V gene sequence: CDR1 SGDLS, CDR2 YYNGEE. The CDR3 totals 17 residues. Trimming at V came to 0 bases and at J to 5 bases, leaving 7 bases not matched to a gene. CDR3 coding DNA: TGTGCCAGCAGCGTAGACCCCTGGACAGGGGGAAATGAAAAACTGTTTTTT. Protein sequence: CASSVDPWTGGNEKLFF.

A remark on this clone: A junction boundary mismatches the germline segment, possibly from a read error. The chain links TRBV28 to TRBJ2-7; 7 nucleotides agree with TRBD1. Germline CDR1 and CDR2: MDHEN and SYDVKM. This CDR3 has 14 residues. Written as DNA, the CDR3 is TGTGCCAGCCGTTTCGACAGGGTCATCAACGAGCAGTACTTC. Its translation: CASRFDRVINEQYF.

This chain joins TRBV11-1 and TRBJ2-1; D unresolved. The V and J ends lost 5 bases and 5 bases respectively, with 10 bases between them. Germline V gene lookup returns CDR1 SGHAT and CDR2 FQDESV (reference sequence). The CDR3 is 13 amino acids. CDR3 DNA sequence: TGTGCCAGCAGCCGCGTGCGGAACAATGAGCAGTTCTTC. Protein: CASSRVRNNEQFF.

This clone has a handful of counts. V is TRBV7-8 and J is TRBJ2-5; 8 bases are shared with TRBD1. CDR1 and CDR2 (germline): SGHVS, FQNEAQ. This CDR3 has 15 residues. After removal of 1 base from V and 5 bases from J, the junction contained 6 bases not matched to a gene. The CDR3 bases are TGTGCCAGCAGCTTAGATTCAGGGGGCGCGGAGACCCAGTACTTC. Translation gives CASSLDSGGAETQYF.

This clone was counted between two and nine times. The chain has TRBV9 and TRBJ1-4; 8 bases align to TRBD1. CDR3 length: 15 amino acids. With V trimmed by 3 bases and J by 6 bases, 7 bases remained unmatched. Per the germline V gene, CDR1 is SGDLS and CDR2 is YYNGEE. In DNA form, the CDR3 reads TGTGCCAGCAGCGCGCACAGGGGGGATCATGAAAAACTGTTTTTT. Encoded protein: CASSAHRGDHEKLFF.

Points on this clone: Relative to the germline gene, one junction end is altered; a read error may explain this. The CDR3 protein is CASTYREGASNQPQHF. The DNA of the CDR3 is TGTGCCAGCACTTACCGGGAGGGGGCGAGCAATCAGCCCCAGCATTTT. The V call is TRBV6-5, the J call TRBJ1-5; 7 bases map to TRBD1. Germline V gene lookup returns CDR1 MNHEY and CDR2 SVGAGI. The CDR3 is made up of 16 amino acids.

V and J are TRBV6-5 and TRBJ2-6, with D possibly being TRBD1 (6 bases). Germline V gives CDR1 MNHEY, CDR2 SVGAGI. The CDR3 is made up of 16 amino acids. V was cut by 4 bases and J by 0 bases, with 10 bases left in between. This CDR3 reads CASSFGQISGANVLTF. The CDR3 region has the DNA TGTGCCAGCAGTTTCGGACAGATCTCTGGGGCCAACGTCCTGACTTTC.

V usage is TRBV5-4 and J usage is TRBJ2-2, with TRBD1 matching 7 bases. Germline CDR1 reads SGHNT; CDR2 reads YYREEE (reference sequence). V dropped 2 bases and J dropped 3; count of bases not matched to a gene: 4. The CDR3 extends over 15 amino acids. CDR3 sequence (DNA): TGTGCCAGCAGCTTCATGACAGGGTACACCGGGGAGCTGTTTTTT. The encoded protein is CASSFMTGYTGELFF.

The chain uses TRBV5-1 and TRBJ2-1; 7 nucleotides match TRBD1. This CDR3 is built from 13 residues. The ends lost 8 bases at V and 8 bases at J; junction bases unmatched: 10. Germline lookup yields CDR1 SGHRS and CDR2 YFSETQ. CDR3 region: CASSTGIDYEQFF. CDR3 sequence (DNA): TGCGCCAGTTCGACAGGGATCGATTATGAGCAGTTCTTC.

The chain links TRBV7-2 to TRBJ1-4; D is possibly TRBD1 (5 bases). Germline-derived CDR1 and CDR2 are SGHTA and FQGNSA. V lost 2 bases and J 8 bases, leaving 12 bases between the germline ends. The CDR3 consists of 14 residues. The CDR3 nucleotides read TGTGCCAGCAGCTTACAGGGTGAGTTAGAAAAACTGTTTTTT. Amino acid sequence: CASSLQGELEKLFF.

This clone turned up a few times. This chain connects TRBV5-4 to TRBJ2-7; 7 bases match TRBD1. The V gene's germline CDR1 is SGHNT and CDR2 YYREEE (reference sequence). The V gene end was trimmed by 4 bases and the J gene end by 3 bases; junction bases not matched to a gene: 13. The CDR3 totals 16 residues. CDR3 protein: CASSQEIGAGGYEQYF. CDR3 sequence (DNA): TGTGCCAGCAGCCAAGAAATAGGAGCAGGGGGCTACGAGCAGTACTTC. Full variable domain (rest looked up from reference TRBV5-4 and TRBJ2-7): ETGVTQSPTHLIKTRGQQVTLRCSSQSGHNTVSWYQQALGQGPQFIFQYYREEENGRGNFPPRFSGLQFPNYSSELNVNALELDDSALYLCASSQEIGAGGYEQYFGPGTRLTVT.

V and J are TRBV7-9 and TRBJ2-7; 11 bases align to TRBD1. The germline V gene has CDR1 SEHNR and CDR2 FQNEAQ (reference sequence). The V and J ends lost 4 bases and 6 bases, in that order; junction bases with no gene match: 8. The CDR3 has 15 amino acids. CDR3 nucleotides: TGTGCCAGCAGCTCTGTCGGACAGGGGGCTCTCGAGCAGTACTTC. Its translation: CASSSVGQGALEQYF. The variable domain in full, with the rest retrieved from reference TRBV7-9 and TRBJ2-7, is DTGVSQNPRHKITKRGQNVTFRCDPISEHNRLYWYRQTLGQGPEFLTYFQNEAQLEKSRLLSDRFSAERPKGSFSTLEIQRTEQGDSAMYLCASSSVGQGALEQYFGPGTRLTVT.

This clone was counted a single time. V gene TRBV7-8 combines with J gene TRBJ2-3; the match to TRBD2 covers 7 bases. CDR1 is SGHVS and CDR2 is FQNEAQ in the germline V gene. The junction had 8 bases not matched to a gene; V was cut back by 5 bases and J by 3 bases. This CDR3 has 15 residues. Here the CDR3 reads CASSRRLAGTDTQYF. CDR3 DNA: TGTGCCAGCAGCCGTCGACTAGCCGGTACAGATACGCAGTATTTT.

This clone was picked up one time. This chain connects TRBV28 to TRBJ2-1; TRBD1 matches at 9 bases. The CDR3 has 15 residues. CDR1 is MDHEN and CDR2 is SYDVKM in the germline V gene. J gave up 9 bases and V 7 bases, and 13 bases lay outside the gene matches. Written as DNA, the CDR3 is TGTGCCAGCAACTCCCAGACAGGGGGTTGGGCTGAGCAGTTCTTC. It is translated as CASNSQTGGWAEQFF.

In this sample, this clone turned up once. This chain connects TRBV7-2 to TRBJ2-3; D gene uncertain. Trimming stripped 5 bases from V and 4 bases from J, with 10 bases between. Per the germline V gene, CDR1 is SGHTA and CDR2 is FQGNSA. The CDR3 contains 13 residues. The CDR3 reads CASSQNRADTQYF. As DNA, the CDR3 is TGTGCCAGCAGCCAAAACAGAGCAGATACGCAGTATTTT.

This chain links TRBV2 with TRBJ1-5; TRBD1 might be the D (5 bases). The germline V gene encodes CDR1 SNHLY and CDR2 FYNNEI. V lost 8 bases and J 5 bases, leaving 16 bases between the germline ends. The CDR3 extends over 14 amino acids. The CDR3 DNA follows: TGTGCCAGCCGGGGGGAGAGGCCCCATCAGCCCCAGCATTTT. Its translation is CASRGERPHQPQHF. The full variable domain, rest sourced from reference TRBV2 and TRBJ1-5, is EPEVTQTPSHQVTQMGQEVILRCVPISNHLYFYWYRQILGQKVEFLVSFYNNEISEKSEIFDDQFSVERPDGSNFTLKIRSTKLEDSAMYFCASRGERPHQPQHFGDGTRLSIL.

The chain joins TRBV11-2 to TRBJ2-5; D perhaps matches TRBD1 (6 bases). Germline CDR1 SGHAT, CDR2 FQNNGV. V was clipped by 0 bases and J by 5 bases, with 19 bases between them. This CDR3 comprises 17 residues. This CDR3 reads CASSLDWGQAGRETQYF. The DNA for the CDR3 is TGTGCCAGCAGCTTAGATTGGGGGCAGGCGGGCAGGGAGACCCAGTACTTC.

The J gene is TRBJ2-7, the V gene TRBV5-5; 10 nucleotides line up with TRBD1. V shed 4 bases, J shed 8 bases, and the junction held 12 bases outside the gene matches. This CDR3 contains 15 residues. CDR1 SGHKS and CDR2 YYEKEE come from the germline V gene (reference sequence). CDR3 sequence reads: CASSGPGQGLRQQYF. CDR3 DNA sequence: TGTGCCAGCAGCGGACCGGGACAGGGGTTAAGGCAGCAGTACTTC.

The V call is TRBV7-9, the J call TRBJ1-4; D perhaps matches TRBD1 (5 bases). Germline CDR1 reads SEHNR; CDR2 reads FQNEAQ (reference sequence). V was trimmed by 4 bases and J by 3 bases, leaving 9 bases between them. The CDR3 is 14 residues long. As DNA, the CDR3 is TGTGCCAGCAGCTCCGGGACTTCTAATGAAAAACTGTTTTTT. Translated: CASSSGTSNEKLFF.

Concerning this clone itself: Other DNA variants within this sample encode the same CDR3. J is TRBJ2-5 and V is TRBV5-5; 8 bases align to TRBD2. CDR1 is SGHKS, CDR2 YYEKEE, per germline (reference sequence). V trimming: 3 bases; J trimming: 7 bases; junction bases outside the gene matches: 11. The CDR3 totals 15 residues. CDR3 in amino acids: CASSSGREGIGTQYF. CDR3 in DNA: TGTGCCAGCAGCTCCGGACGGGAGGGGATCGGGACCCAGTACTTC.

This clone was found a few times. V gene TRBV1 combines with J gene TRBJ2-1; the DNA was not used to check the table's D call, TRBD2. TRBV1 is annotated as a pseudogene. This CDR3 contains 16 residues. CDR3 protein: CTSSHTGTSSYNEQFF. The DNA for the CDR3 is TGCACCAGCAGCCATACCGGGACTAGCTCCTACAATGAGCAGTTCTTC.

The chain links TRBV6-5 to TRBJ1-3; D not certain. Germline V gene lookup returns CDR1 MNHEY and CDR2 SVGAGI. The CDR3 has 13 residues. Trimming stripped 6 bases from V and 0 bases from J, with 6 bases between. The CDR3 is CASSEGSGNTIYF. The CDR3 DNA reads as TGTGCCAGCAGCGAGGGCTCTGGAAACACCATATATTTT.